These 28 T cell receptor beta chains share one sample of origin, sequenced in a study of post-analysis software for immune sequencing data. Overall study results and limits: Patients used about 5 TRBV segments, including TRBV5-6, TRBV5-1 and TRBV20-1, more often than controls.

These receptors' targets are unknown. Built from TCR beta cDNA, the libraries had unique molecular identifiers in them. TCRdb itself ran the PCR reads through MiXCR, one entry per CDR3 protein. The profile shows some 370,000 distinct CDR3 sequences, roughly 36% of them singletons. The sequenced sample consisted of blood. These receptors originate from a girl between 5 and 17 years old with multiple sclerosis.

Comments on this clonotype: At one boundary the junction diverges from the germline segment, which might be a read error. The chain employs TRBV6-1 and TRBJ2-6, with D maybe TRBD1 (8 bases). CDR3 length: 18 amino acids. From germline, CDR1 is MNHNS and CDR2 SASEGT. The CDR3 DNA reads as TGTGCCAGCAGGAAACTTGGACAGGGAGGGCCTGGGGCCAGCGTCCTGACTTTC. It codes for CASRKLGQGGPGASVLTF.

The CDR3 sequence is CASSYRGPGITDTQYF. CDR3 nucleotide sequence: TGTGCCAGCAGTTACCGGGGGCCAGGGATCACAGATACGCAGTATTTT. The chain uses TRBV7-2 and TRBJ2-3; D could derive from TRBD1 or TRBD2 (6 bases each). The CDR3 is made up of 16 amino acids. Deletions cut 6 bases from V and 2 bases from J, with 18 bases between. Germline assignment: CDR1 SGHTA and CDR2 FQGNSA.

This clonotype has just a few counts. This chain links TRBV20-1 with TRBJ2-3; D gene uncertain. This CDR3 region has 14 residues. CDR1 is DFQATT and CDR2 is SNEGSKA in the germline V gene (reference sequence). V was cut by 1 base and J by 0 bases, with 8 bases left in between. The CDR3 coding sequence is TGCAGTGCTAGAGTCCCCCGTAGCACAGATACGCAGTATTTT. Translation gives CSARVPRSTDTQYF.

This clonotype appeared many times. The chain links TRBV12-3 or TRBV12-4 to TRBJ1-6, with D unclear. The CDR3 is 13 residues long. V was pared by 5 bases and J by 6 bases, with 8 bases between. The CDR3 loop reads CASSPKSNSPLHF. The CDR3 coding sequence is TGTGCCAGCAGTCCAAAGAGTAATTCACCCCTCCACTTT.

In this sample, this clonotype turned up a few times. The chain uses TRBV9 and TRBJ1-1, with D unclear. V gave up 2 bases and J gave up 1 base, with 6 bases separating them. CDR1 SGDLS and CDR2 YYNGEE come from the germline V gene. CDR3 length: 13 residues. The CDR3 here is CASSVHKNTEAFF. The DNA of the CDR3 is TGTGCCAGCAGCGTCCACAAGAACACTGAAGCTTTCTTT.

This clonotype was found a few times. The chain employs TRBV7-9 and TRBJ2-1; D unresolved. CDR3 length: 13 residues. Germline V lookup: CDR1 SEHNR, CDR2 FQNEAQ (reference sequence). Trimming left V 7 bases short and J 5 bases short, with 12 bases between. The CDR3: CASNLIRDNEQFF. CDR3 nucleotide sequence: TGTGCCAGCAACCTAATCAGAGACAATGAGCAGTTCTTC. The full variable domain, with the rest looked up from reference TRBV7-9 and TRBJ2-1, is DTGVSQNPRHKITKRGQNVTFRCDPISEHNRLYWYRQTLGQGPEFLTYFQNEAQLEKSRLLSDRFSAERPKGSFSTLEIQRTEQGDSAMYLCASNLIRDNEQFFGPGTRLTVL.

In its sample, this clonotype was seen a few times. The J gene is TRBJ1-1, the V gene TRBV6-2 or TRBV6-3; tentative D call: TRBD1 (5 bases). CDR1 is MNHEY and CDR2 is SVGEGT in the germline V gene. V lost 8 bases and J 5 bases, leaving 15 bases between the germline ends. The CDR3 has 13 residues. CDR3 loop: CASQPTGITEAFF. CDR3 DNA: TGTGCCAGCCAACCTACAGGAATAACTGAAGCTTTCTTT.

This clonotype was detected only a few times. The rearrangement joins TRBV5-1 to TRBJ2-1; TRBD2 aligns across 11 bases. This CDR3 is built from 16 residues. V was pared by 4 bases and J by 9 bases, with 12 bases of the junction left unmatched. CDR1 and CDR2 (germline): SGHRS, YFSETQ. In DNA form, the CDR3 reads TGCGCCAGCAGCCGAACTAGCGGGGGCACCCGGGGTGAGCAGTTCTTC. Translated: CASSRTSGGTRGEQFF.

The rearrangement joins TRBV5-1 to TRBJ2-5; D is perhaps TRBD2 (6 bases). Germline V gene lookup returns CDR1 SGHRS and CDR2 YFSETQ. The germline V and J ends were trimmed by 3 bases and 4 bases, with 13 bases remaining between them. The CDR3 consists of 14 residues. DNA for the CDR3: TGCGCCAGCAGCTGGTCAGTGGGGGGAGAGACCCAGTACTTC. Protein product: CASSWSVGGETQYF.

J is TRBJ2-6 and V is TRBV6-5; D not resolved. The germline CDR1 and CDR2 sequences are MNHEY and SVGAGI. The V end was cut by 0 bases, the J end by 0 bases, with 6 bases between. CDR3 length: 16 residues. As DNA, the CDR3 is TGTGCCAGCAGTTACTCCTGGGTCTCTGGGGCCAACGTCCTGACTTTC. As protein: CASSYSWVSGANVLTF.

Concerning this clonotype itself: The junction shows a germline mismatch at one end, possibly a read error. The chain uses TRBV5-1 and TRBJ1-1, with a weak D call TRBD1 (5 bases). The CDR3 covers 14 residues. Germline loops: CDR1 SGHRS, CDR2 YFSETQ. The CDR3 sequence is CASSLGDLKTEAFF. CDR3 sequence (DNA): TGCGCCAGCAGCTTGGGGGACCTGAAGACTGAAGCTTTCTTT.

The table lists this clonotype with a few counts. The rearrangement links TRBV29-1 to TRBJ1-2; D gene unclear. The length of the CDR3 is 10 residues. V lost 3 bases to trimming and J lost 6 bases, with 5 bases between them. Germline V gives CDR1 SQVTM, CDR2 ANQGSEA. CDR3 nucleotide sequence: TGCAGCGTTGACATGAATGGCTACACCTTC. Its protein is CSVDMNGYTF. The entire variable domain, with the rest obtained from reference TRBV29-1 and TRBJ1-2, is as follows: SAVISQKPSRDICQRGTSLTIQCQVDSQVTMMFWYRQQPGQSLTLIATANQGSEATYESGFVIDKFPISRPNLTFSTLTVSNMSPEDSSIYLCSVDMNGYTFGSGTRLTVV.

The chain recombines TRBV6-6 with TRBJ2-1; 9 bases are a match to TRBD1. The germline gives CDR1 MNHNY, CDR2 SVGAGI (reference sequence). V trimming: 5 bases; J trimming: 5 bases; junction bases outside the gene matches: 7. The CDR3 consists of 15 residues. CDR3 protein: CASSRAGQGNNEQFF. Here the CDR3 DNA reads TGTGCCAGCAGTCGCGCGGGACAGGGTAACAATGAGCAGTTCTTC.

A remark on this clonotype: One end of the junction varies from germline; a read error may be responsible. The V gene is TRBV12-3 or TRBV12-4, the J gene TRBJ2-2, with D perhaps matching TRBD1 or TRBD2 (6 bases each). This CDR3 has 14 amino acids. CDR3 loop: CASSFGGSFGEQFF. Here the CDR3 DNA reads TGTGCCAGCAGTTTCGGGGGCTCCTTTGGGGAGCAGTTTTTT.

There are a few counts of this clonotype. The chain combines TRBV6-5 with TRBJ2-5; D perhaps matches TRBD2 (6 bases). Trimming cost V 2 bases and J 5 bases, with 9 bases left between them. Germline V gives CDR1 MNHEY, CDR2 SVGAGI. The CDR3 is 13 residues long. CDR3 DNA sequence: TGTGCCAGCAGTTACCCAGGGAGGGAGACCCAGTACTTC. Protein product: CASSYPGRETQYF.

The chain carries TRBV27 and TRBJ2-4; D is unresolved. Trimming took 8 bases from V and 0 from J, leaving 20 bases between them. Per germline, CDR1 MNHEY and CDR2 SMNVEV (reference sequence). The CDR3 extends over 17 amino acids. The CDR3, as DNA: TGTGCCAGCGGATCCCGTCCAGAGATGCTAGCCAAAAACATTCAGTACTTC. Translated, it gives CASGSRPEMLAKNIQYF.

The rearrangement uses TRBV6-6 and TRBJ1-1; D is perhaps TRBD1 (6 bases). V lost 5 bases, J lost 1 base, and 14 bases lay in between. The germline V gene encodes CDR1 MNHNY and CDR2 SVGAGI (reference sequence). CDR3 length: 15 residues. The CDR3 sequence is CASSTSPGANTEAFF. For the CDR3, the DNA is TGTGCCAGCAGTACCAGTCCGGGGGCGAACACTGAAGCTTTCTTT.

This rearrangement joins TRBV14 to TRBJ2-7, with TRBD2 matching 7 bases. Per the germline V gene, CDR1 is SGHDN and CDR2 is FVKESK. The CDR3 extends over 14 amino acids. Trimming at V came to 1 base and at J to 4 bases, leaving 4 bases not matched to a gene. In DNA form, the CDR3 reads TGTGCCAGCAGCCAAGTGGCGGGGGATTACGAGCAGTACTTC. Protein: CASSQVAGDYEQYF.

In this sample, this clonotype turned up a few times. This chain links TRBV5-1 with TRBJ2-7; weak D call: TRBD2 (7 bases). V lost 0 bases, J lost 3 bases, and 16 bases lay in between. The V gene's germline CDR1 is SGHRS and CDR2 YFSETQ. The CDR3 runs to 16 residues. The CDR3 sequence is CASSLVWGAGVYEQYF. As DNA, the CDR3 is TGCGCCAGCAGCTTGGTGTGGGGGGCGGGGGTCTACGAGCAGTACTTC.

The J gene is TRBJ2-3, the V gene TRBV10-3, with 10 bases lining up with TRBD2. CDR3 size: 17 residues. Germline CDR1 is ENHRY and CDR2 is SYGVKD. The V segment lost 2 bases and the J segment 2 bases; nucleotides outside the gene matches: 7. This CDR3 reads CAISEPTLAGNTDTQYF. The CDR3 region has the DNA TGTGCCATCAGTGAGCCCACACTAGCGGGGAACACAGATACGCAGTATTTT.

Regarding this clonotype: Without the conserved terminal phenylalanine or tryptophan, this CDR3 likely stems from a read error. This chain connects TRBV12-3 or TRBV12-4 to TRBJ1-5, with TRBD1 identical over 8 bases. V trimming: 3 bases; J trimming: 7 bases; junction bases outside the gene matches: 5. There are 14 residues in the CDR3. The CDR3 DNA is TGTGCCAGCAGTTTGCAGACAGGGGAGCAGCCCCAGCATGTT. Translating gives CASSLQTGEQPQHV.

This clonotype turned up a few times. The chain combines TRBV6-5 with TRBJ1-4, with no clear D. The CDR3 is 16 amino acids. Germline V gives CDR1 MNHEY, CDR2 SVGAGI. Trimming removed 0 bases from V and 4 bases from J, with 12 bases in between. CDR3 loop: CASSYSRSSNNEKLFF. CDR3 DNA: TGTGCCAGCAGTTACTCTCGATCCAGCAATAATGAAAAACTGTTTTTT.

The sample holds a few counts of this clonotype. The chain employs TRBV10-3 and TRBJ1-2; D is unresolved. Germline V gives CDR1 ENHRY, CDR2 SYGVKD. The CDR3 contains 12 residues. The germline V and J ends were trimmed by 4 bases and 4 bases, with 7 bases remaining between them. This CDR3 reads CAISGYAYGYTF. For the CDR3, the DNA is TGTGCCATCAGTGGGTATGCCTATGGCTACACCTTC.

The chain couples TRBV6-4 to TRBJ2-3; TRBD2 matches at 8 bases. CDR3 length equals 15 residues. The germline gives CDR1 MRHNA, CDR2 SNTAGT. V lost 2 bases to trimming and J lost 11 bases; unmatched junction nucleotides: 12. CDR3 bases: TGTGCCAGCAGTGACGGGAGCGGGGGCTTAGGTGGGCAGTATTTT. It encodes CASSDGSGGLGGQYF.

The chain combines TRBV4-1 with TRBJ1-5; a weak D match, TRBD1 (6 bases). This CDR3 contains 17 residues. Looked up from germline, CDR1 is MGHRA and CDR2 is YSYEKL. Trimming removed 5 bases from V and 2 bases from J, with 19 bases in between. The CDR3 sequence: CASSSPTGSLGNQPQHF. In DNA form, the CDR3 reads TGCGCCAGCAGCTCCCCGACAGGTAGTCTCGGCAATCAGCCCCAGCATTTT.

The V and J genes are TRBV2 and TRBJ1-1, with 8 bases aligning to TRBD1. CDR3 length: 16 amino acids. V lost 6 bases to trimming and J lost 0 bases; unmatched junction nucleotides: 9. CDR1 SNHLY and CDR2 FYNNEI come from the germline V gene. The CDR3 reads CASRPWTGKMNTEAFF. CDR3 sequence (DNA): TGTGCCAGCAGACCTTGGACAGGGAAGATGAACACTGAAGCTTTCTTT.

CDR3 protein: CSVEGGDRGTDTQYF. The DNA of the CDR3 is TGCAGCGTTGAGGGGGGGGACAGGGGGACAGATACGCAGTATTTT. The V gene is TRBV29-1, the J gene TRBJ2-3; TRBD1 aligns across 11 bases. This CDR3 comprises 15 residues. V dropped 3 bases and J dropped 3; count of bases not matched to a gene: 5. Germline loops: CDR1 SQVTM, CDR2 ANQGSEA.

This clonotype turned up a few times. This chain uses TRBV28 with TRBJ2-3; 10 nucleotides match TRBD2. J was trimmed by 0 bases and V by 6 bases; bases with no gene match: 15. The CDR3 consists of 19 residues. In germline, CDR1 is MDHEN, CDR2 SYDVKM. The CDR3 loop is CASSPLPALAGPSTDTQYF. The DNA for the CDR3 is TGTGCCAGCAGCCCTCTCCCGGCACTAGCGGGACCCAGCACAGATACGCAGTATTTT.